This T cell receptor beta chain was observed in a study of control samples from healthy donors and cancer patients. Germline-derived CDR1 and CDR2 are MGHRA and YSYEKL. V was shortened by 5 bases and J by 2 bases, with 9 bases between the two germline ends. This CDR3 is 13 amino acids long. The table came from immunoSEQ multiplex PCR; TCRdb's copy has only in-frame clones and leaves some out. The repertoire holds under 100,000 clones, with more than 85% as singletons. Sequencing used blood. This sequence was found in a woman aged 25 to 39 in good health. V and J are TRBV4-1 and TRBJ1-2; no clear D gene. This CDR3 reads CASSARVNYGYTF. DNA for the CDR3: TGCGCCAGCAGCGCCCGGGTAAACTATGGCTACACCTTC.